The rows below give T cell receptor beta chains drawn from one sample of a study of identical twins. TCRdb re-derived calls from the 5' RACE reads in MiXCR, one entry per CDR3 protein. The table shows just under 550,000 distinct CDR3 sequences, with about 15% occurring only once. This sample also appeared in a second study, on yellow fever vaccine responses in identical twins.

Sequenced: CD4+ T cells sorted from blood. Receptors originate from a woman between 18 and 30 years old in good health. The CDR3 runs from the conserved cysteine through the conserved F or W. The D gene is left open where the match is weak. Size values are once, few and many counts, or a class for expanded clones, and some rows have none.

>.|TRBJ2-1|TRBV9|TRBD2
TGTGCCAGCAGCCCACTGGGGCTAGCGGGGGCCAATGAGCAGTTCTTC
CASSPLGLAGANEQFF
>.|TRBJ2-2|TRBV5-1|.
TGCGCCAGCAGCTTGGTCCGGAACACCGGGGAGCTGTTTTTT
CASSLVRNTGELFF
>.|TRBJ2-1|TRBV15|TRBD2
TGTGCCACCAGCAGAGGCGGGACTAGCGGGAGGGTATGGGACTACAATGAGCAGTTCTTC
CATSRGGTSGRVWDYNEQFF
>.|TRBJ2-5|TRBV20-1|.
TGCAGTTCCCCCCAGGCGGGACAAGAGACCCAGTACTTC
CSSPQAGQETQYF
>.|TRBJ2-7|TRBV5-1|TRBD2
TGCGCCAGCAGCTTGGACGGGAGGCCCGACGAGCAGTACTTC
CASSLDGRPDEQYF
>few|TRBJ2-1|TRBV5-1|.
TGCGCCAGCAGTTCTACAGGGTTCTACAATGAGCAGTTCTTC
CASSSTGFYNEQFF
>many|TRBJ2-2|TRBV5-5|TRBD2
TGTGCCAGCAGCTTGTTCGGCGGGAGGGCCGGTGAGCTGTTTTTT
CASSLFGGRAGELFF
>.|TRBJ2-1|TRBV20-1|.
TGCAGTGCTCGACAAGCTGGGGGTGAGCAGTTCTTC
CSARQAGGEQFF
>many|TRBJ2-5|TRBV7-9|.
TGTGCCAGCAGCTTCACGCGAGAGACCCAGTACTTC
CASSFTRETQYF
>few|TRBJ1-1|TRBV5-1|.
TGCGCCAGCAGCTTGGCGGCGCGCGTGGGCACTGAAGCTTTCTTT
CASSLAARVGTEAFF
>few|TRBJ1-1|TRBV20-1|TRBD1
TGCAGTGCTGTACAGGGGGCGACGGGGCAGACTGAAGCTTTCTTT
CSAVQGATGQTEAFF
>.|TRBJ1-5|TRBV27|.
TGTGCCAGCGGTAGCAATCAGCCCCAGCATTTT
CASGSNQPQHF
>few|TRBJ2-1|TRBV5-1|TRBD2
TGCGCCAGCAGCCCGGAGCGGGGGTCGAATGAGCAGTTCTTC
CASSPERGSNEQFF
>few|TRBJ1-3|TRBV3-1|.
TGTGCCAGCAGCCAAGGAATCCTTTCGGGGAGCTCTGGAAACACCATATATTTT
CASSQGILSGSSGNTIYF
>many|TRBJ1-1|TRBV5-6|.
TGTGCCAGCAGTTTATGGAACACTGAAGCTTTCTTT
CASSLWNTEAFF
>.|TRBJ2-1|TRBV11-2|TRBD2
TGTGCCAGCAGCTTATCGGTGCTAGCGGGGGGGCGGTGGGAGCAGTTGTTC
CASSLSVLAGGRWEQLF
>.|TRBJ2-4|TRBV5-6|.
TGTGCCAGCAGCTTGTATTGGGAACAGAAGAAAAACATTCAGTACTTC
CASSLYWEQKKNIQYF
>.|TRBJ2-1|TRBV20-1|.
TGCAGTGCTAGAGTTGTGGGAGGTGGAAATGAGCAGTTCTTC
CSARVVGGGNEQFF
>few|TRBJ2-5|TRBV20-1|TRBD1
TGCAGTGCTAGCCCCTCCCGGGACAGGGCGCAAGAGACCCAGTACTTC
CSASPSRDRAQETQYF
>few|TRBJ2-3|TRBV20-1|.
TGCAGTGCCCTCAGCGCAGATACGCAGTATTTT
CSALSADTQYF
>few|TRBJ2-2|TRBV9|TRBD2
TGTGCCAGCAGCGTAGTGGCTAGCGGACCACTATTGAACACCGGGGAGCTGTTTTTT
CASSVVASGPLLNTGELFF
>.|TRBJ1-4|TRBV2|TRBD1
TGTGCCAGCACTCCCCAGGGGGCGTACGAAAAACTGTTTTTT
CASTPQGAYEKLFF
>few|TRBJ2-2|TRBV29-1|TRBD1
TGCAGCCATACTGGACAGGGCACTACCGGGGAGCTGTTTTTT
CSHTGQGTTGELFF
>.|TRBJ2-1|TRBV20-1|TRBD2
TGCAGTGCCCCTTGGAGTCCGGGACTAGCGGGAGGTGAGCAGTTCTTC
CSAPWSPGLAGGEQFF
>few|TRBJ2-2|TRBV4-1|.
TGCGCCAGCAGCCAAGATCGACATTCCTCCGGGGAGCTGTTTTTT
CASSQDRHSSGELFF
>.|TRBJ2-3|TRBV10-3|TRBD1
TGTGCCATCAACCAGGGGGGCACAGATACGCAGTATTTT
CAINQGGTDTQYF
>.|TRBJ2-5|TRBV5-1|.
TGCGCCAGCAGCTTGGCCGTCGCTGCAGGGGCAAAACGGGAGACCCAGTACTTC
CASSLAVAAGAKRETQYF
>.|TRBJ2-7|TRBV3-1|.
TGTGCCAGCAGCCAAGCAGTTAACTCCTACGAGCAGTACTTC
CASSQAVNSYEQYF
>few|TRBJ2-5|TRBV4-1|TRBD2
TGCGCCAGCAGCCAAGAAGCCGGGACTACGAATAAAGAGACCCAGTACTTC
CASSQEAGTTNKETQYF
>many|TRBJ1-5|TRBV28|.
TGTGCCAGCAGTTTATTAGAGGGACTTGGCTCTTTAGATCAGCCCCAGCATTTT
CASSLLEGLGSLDQPQHF
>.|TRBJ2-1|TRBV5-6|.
TGTGCCAGCAACACAGGTCTCAAGCAGTTCTTC
CASNTGLKQFF
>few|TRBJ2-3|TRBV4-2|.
TGTGCCAGCAGCCAAGCCCGGTTCACAGATACGCAGTATTTT
CASSQARFTDTQYF
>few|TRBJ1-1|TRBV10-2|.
TGCGCCAGCAAGTTTACACTAGCAGACACTGAAGCTTTCTTT
CASKFTLADTEAFF
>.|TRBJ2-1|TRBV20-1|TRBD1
TGCAGCGCAATTCACAACAGGGGTAGTTTAGGTGAGCAGTTCTTC
CSAIHNRGSLGEQFF
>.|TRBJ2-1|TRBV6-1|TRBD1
TGTGCCAGCAGTCGTCTTACAGGGGACAATGAGCAGTTCTTC
CASSRLTGDNEQFF
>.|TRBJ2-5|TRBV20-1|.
TGCAGTGCTGGGAGGCCCCAAGAGACCCAGTACTTC
CSAGRPQETQYF
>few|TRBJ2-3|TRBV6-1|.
TGTGCCAGCAGACTTAACCCCGGGACTCACACAGATACGCAGTATTTT
CASRLNPGTHTDTQYF
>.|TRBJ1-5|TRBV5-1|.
TGCGCCAGCAGCTACGATGGGAGCAATCAGCCCCAGCATTTT
CASSYDGSNQPQHF
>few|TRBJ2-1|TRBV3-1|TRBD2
TGTGCCAGCAGCCGGTACGGGACTAGCGGGACCTACAATGAGCAGTTCTTC
CASSRYGTSGTYNEQFF
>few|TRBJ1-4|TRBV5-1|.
TGCGCCAGCAGCTTGCAGGGAGGGACTAATGAAAAACTGTTTTTT
CASSLQGGTNEKLFF
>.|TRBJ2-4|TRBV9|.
TGTGCCAGCAGTGCTAAAACCGGGTTGGGACTTATAAACATTCAGTACTTC
CASSAKTGLGLINIQYF
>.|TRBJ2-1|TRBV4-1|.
TGCGCCAGCAGCCCTGGGGGACTTACCTACAATGAGCAGTTCTTC
CASSPGGLTYNEQFF
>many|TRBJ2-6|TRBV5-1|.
TGTGCCAGCAGCTTATCTGGGGCCAACGTCCTGACTTTC
CASSLSGANVLTF
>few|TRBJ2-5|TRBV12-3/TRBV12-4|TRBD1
TGTGCCAGCAGTTTAATGGGACAGGAACAAGAGACCCAGTACTTC
CASSLMGQEQETQYF
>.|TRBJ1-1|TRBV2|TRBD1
TGTGCCAGCAGACAAACGCAGGGGGTGAACACTGAAGCTTTCTTT
CASRQTQGVNTEAFF
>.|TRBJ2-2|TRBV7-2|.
TGTGCCAGCAGCTACAGGGTAGACACCGGGGAGCTGTTTTTT
CASSYRVDTGELFF
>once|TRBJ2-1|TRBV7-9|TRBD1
TGTGCCAGCAGCCCCACGGACAGGGGACTCTCCAATGAGCAGTTCTTC
CASSPTDRGLSNEQFF
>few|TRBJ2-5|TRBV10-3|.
TGTGCCAGTCTCCAGGGAGAGCGAGAGACCCAGTACTTC
CASLQGERETQYF
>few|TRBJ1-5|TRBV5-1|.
TGCGCCAGCAGTCGGGGACTTAATCAGCCCCAGCATTTT
CASSRGLNQPQHF
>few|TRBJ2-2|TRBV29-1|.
TGCAGCGCCGGGAGCACCGGGGAGCTGTTTTTT
CSAGSTGELFF
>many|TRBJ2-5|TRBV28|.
TGTGCCAGCAGCCTACCGGGCAAGGAAGAGACCCAGTACTTC
CASSLPGKEETQYF
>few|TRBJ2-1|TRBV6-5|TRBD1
TGTGCCAGCAGTTACAGGGGGCCCTTCTACAATGAGCAGTTCTTC
CASSYRGPFYNEQFF
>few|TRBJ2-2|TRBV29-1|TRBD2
TGCAGCGCGGGGGGGGGCGCGAACACCGGGGAGCTGTTTTTT
CSAGGGANTGELFF
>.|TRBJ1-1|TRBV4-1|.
TGCGCCAGCAGCCAAGTTACTGGCCTGACTGAAGCTTTCTTT
CASSQVTGLTEAFF
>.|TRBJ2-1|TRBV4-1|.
TGCGCCAGCAGCCAGCGGGGAGCGATTGGTGAGCAGTTCTTC
CASSQRGAIGEQFF
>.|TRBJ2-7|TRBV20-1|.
TGCAGTGCTAGGGCACGGGGACGCGCCTACGAGCAGTACTTC
CSARARGRAYEQYF
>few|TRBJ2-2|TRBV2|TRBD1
TGTGCCAGCAGTGAGAACAGGGGCACCGGGGAGCTGTTTTTT
CASSENRGTGELFF
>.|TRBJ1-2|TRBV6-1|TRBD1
TGTGCCAGCAGCCGAGGACAGGGGGAATTGGGAAGCTATGGCTACACCTTC
CASSRGQGELGSYGYTF
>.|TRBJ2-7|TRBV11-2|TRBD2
TGTGCCAGCAGCTTAGGAAGCGGGGGGCAATCCAAGCAGTACTTC
CASSLGSGGQSKQYF